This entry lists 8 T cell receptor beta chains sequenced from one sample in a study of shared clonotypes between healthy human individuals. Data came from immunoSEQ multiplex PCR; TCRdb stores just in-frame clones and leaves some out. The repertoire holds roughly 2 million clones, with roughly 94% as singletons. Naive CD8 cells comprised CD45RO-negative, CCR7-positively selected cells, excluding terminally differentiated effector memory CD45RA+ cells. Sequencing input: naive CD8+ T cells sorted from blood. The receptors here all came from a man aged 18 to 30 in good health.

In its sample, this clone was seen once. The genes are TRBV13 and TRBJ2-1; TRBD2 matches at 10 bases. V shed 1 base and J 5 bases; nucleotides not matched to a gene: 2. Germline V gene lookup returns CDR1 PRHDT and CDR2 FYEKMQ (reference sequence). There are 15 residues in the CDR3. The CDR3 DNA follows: TGTGCCAGCAGCTTAGCTCTAGCGGGAGACAATGAGCAGTTCTTC. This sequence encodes CASSLALAGDNEQFF.

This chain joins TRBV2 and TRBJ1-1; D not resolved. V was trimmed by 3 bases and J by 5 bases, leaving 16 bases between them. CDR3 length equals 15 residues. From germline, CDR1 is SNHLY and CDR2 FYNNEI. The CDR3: CASSEGYSGRTEAFF. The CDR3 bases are TGTGCCAGCAGTGAGGGGTACAGTGGAAGGACTGAAGCTTTCTTT.

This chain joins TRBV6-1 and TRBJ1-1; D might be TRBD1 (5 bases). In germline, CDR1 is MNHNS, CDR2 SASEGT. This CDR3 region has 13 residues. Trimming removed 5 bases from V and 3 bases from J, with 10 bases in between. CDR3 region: CASSQGLDTEAFF. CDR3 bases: TGTGCCAGCAGTCAGGGTTTGGACACTGAAGCTTTCTTT.

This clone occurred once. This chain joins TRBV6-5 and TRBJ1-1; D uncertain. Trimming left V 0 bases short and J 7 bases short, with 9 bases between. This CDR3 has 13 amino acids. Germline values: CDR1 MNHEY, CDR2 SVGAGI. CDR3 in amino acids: CASSYSNGLEAFF. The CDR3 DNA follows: TGTGCCAGCAGTTACTCGAACGGGCTTGAAGCTTTCTTT.

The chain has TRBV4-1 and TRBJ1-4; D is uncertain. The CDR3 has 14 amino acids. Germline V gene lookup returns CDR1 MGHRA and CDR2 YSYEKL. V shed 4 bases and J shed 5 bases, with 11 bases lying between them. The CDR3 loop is CASSLAGNNEKLFF. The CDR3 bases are TGCGCCAGCAGCCTCGCAGGAAACAATGAAAAACTGTTTTTT.

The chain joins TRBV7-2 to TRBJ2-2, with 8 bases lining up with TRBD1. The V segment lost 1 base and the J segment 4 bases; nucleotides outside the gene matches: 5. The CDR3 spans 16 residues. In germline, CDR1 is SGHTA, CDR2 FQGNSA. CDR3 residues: CASSLEGRGRTGELFF. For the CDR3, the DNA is TGTGCCAGCAGCTTAGAAGGCAGGGGGCGCACCGGGGAGCTGTTTTTT.

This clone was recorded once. In DNA form, the CDR3 reads TGTGCCAGCAGCGTAAGCGGGAGGGCCGAAAATGAGCAGTTCTTC. Its protein product is CASSVSGRAENEQFF. The chain links TRBV9 to TRBJ2-1; 10 bases fit TRBD2. V lost 1 base, J lost 7 bases, and 5 bases stayed unmatched. The CDR3 sequence is 15 residues long. Germline lookup yields CDR1 SGDLS and CDR2 YYNGEE. Filled out from reference TRBV9 and TRBJ2-1, the complete variable domain reads DSGVTQTPKHLITATGQRVTLRCSPRSGDLSVYWYQQSLDQGLQFLIQYYNGEERAKGNILERFSAQQFPDLHSELNLSSLELGDSALYFCASSVSGRAENEQFFGPGTRLTVL.

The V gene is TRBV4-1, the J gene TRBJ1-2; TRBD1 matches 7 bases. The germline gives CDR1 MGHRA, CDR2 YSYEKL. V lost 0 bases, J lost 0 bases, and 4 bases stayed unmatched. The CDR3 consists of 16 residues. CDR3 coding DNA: TGCGCCAGCAGCCAAGATCCACAGGGGACTAACTATGGCTACACCTTC. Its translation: CASSQDPQGTNYGYTF.